This T cell receptor (beta chain) is from a study of long-term antiretroviral therapy in people with HIV. At survey level, the immunoSEQ assay was run in its v3.0 version. Sequencing was performed with immunoSEQ multiplex PCR; in TCRdb, only in-frame clones are kept and a portion is missing. This table has 15,000 to 20,000 clones, roughly nine tenths appearing once. Germline V lookup: CDR1 SQVTM, CDR2 ANQGSEA. Trimming cost V 4 bases and J 6 bases, with 10 bases left between them. This CDR3 has 12 amino acids. The starting material was unsorted PBMCs, obtained 4.2 years after starting antiretroviral therapy. The TCR was taken from a man between 45 and 60 years old with HIV. The chain has TRBV29-1 and TRBJ2-1; D call uncertain. Written as DNA, the CDR3 is TGCAGCGTTGGATACCCAAGCAATGAGCAGTTCTTC. It is translated as CSVGYPSNEQFF.